Below, 27 T cell receptor beta chains from the same sample are listed, as sequenced in a study of CXCR3-negative and CXCR3-positive naive CD8 T cells. It was by 5' RACE with UMI labels that the TRB cDNA libraries were prepared. TCRdb re-called the 5' RACE reads, yielding one record per CDR3 amino acid sequence without DNA. The table gives about 81,000 distinct CDR3 sequences; the top ten clones make up around 1.5% of it. The sequenced sample consisted of naive CXCR3- CD8+ T cells from blood. The subset was: CD45RO-CCR7+CD27+CD95- naive CD8+ T cells lacking CXCR3 (TNR3-). These receptors were collected from a human donor in good health. Some clones in this sample may be carry-over from other donors' samples.

V is TRBV19 and J is TRBJ2-1; absent DNA, TCRdb's TRBD2 call cannot be checked. CDR1 is LNHDA and CDR2 is SQIVND in the germline V gene (reference sequence). The length of the CDR3 is 18 residues. CDR3 loop: CASSLTRGLAGSYNEQFF.

The genes are TRBV5-1 and TRBJ2-7; TCRdb gives TRBD1 as the D gene, but with no DNA this cannot be confirmed. Germline values: CDR1 SGHRS, CDR2 YFSETQ. This CDR3 spans 16 amino acids. The CDR3 spells CASSPRRAGINYEQYF.

This chain joins TRBV7-9 and TRBJ1-5; checking the TCRdb D call of TRBD1 is not possible without DNA. The CDR3 is 16 amino acids. The germline V gene has CDR1 SEHNR and CDR2 FQNEAQ (reference sequence). The CDR3 loop is CASSALTGPSNQPQHF.

V and J are TRBV5-6 and TRBJ2-1; with no DNA, the TCRdb D assignment of TRBD2 cannot be verified. This CDR3 comprises 16 residues. Germline CDR1 is SGHDT and CDR2 is YYEEEE. The CDR3 sequence is CASSLAVGRIYNEQFF.

V usage is TRBV27 and J usage is TRBJ2-7. From germline, CDR1 is MNHEY and CDR2 SMNVEV (reference sequence). This CDR3 has 13 amino acids. CDR3 protein: CASSRPDSYEQYF.

V is TRBV7-9 and J is TRBJ2-7. The germline gives CDR1 SEHNR, CDR2 FQNEAQ (reference sequence). The CDR3 is made up of 15 amino acids. CDR3: CASHLTGTGTHEQYF. The full variable domain, its missing parts supplied by reference TRBV7-9 and TRBJ2-7, is DTGVSQNPRHKITKRGQNVTFRCDPISEHNRLYWYRQTLGQGPEFLTYFQNEAQLEKSRLLSDRFSAERPKGSFSTLEIQRTEQGDSAMYLCASHLTGTGTHEQYFGPGTRLTVT.

This chain uses TRBV4-2 with TRBJ1-4; TCRdb picks TRBD1, but there is no DNA to check that call. This CDR3 comprises 17 residues. Germline CDR1 is LGHNA and CDR2 is YNFKEQ. The CDR3 spells CASSFFPAGQGDEKLFF.

The chain combines TRBV6-2 or TRBV6-3 with TRBJ2-1; TCRdb lists TRBD2, though no DNA is available to test this call. The germline V gene has CDR1 MNHEY and CDR2 SVGEGT. The CDR3 has 15 amino acids. The CDR3 spells CASSYELAGGNEQFF.

This sequence joins TRBV29-1 and TRBJ2-3; TCRdb's D gene call, TRBD2, goes unchecked for lack of DNA. This CDR3 comprises 15 residues. Germline V gene sequence: CDR1 SQVTM, CDR2 ANQGSEA. The CDR3 spells CSVDLSSERTDTQYF.

The chain joins TRBV12-3 or TRBV12-4 to TRBJ2-7; TCRdb indicates TRBD1, and absent DNA this call remains unverified. This CDR3 spans 14 amino acids. The CDR3 reads CASREEGGWSEQYF.

The genes are TRBV19 and TRBJ2-7; absent DNA, TCRdb's TRBD1 call cannot be checked. Germline V gives CDR1 LNHDA, CDR2 SQIVND (reference sequence). This CDR3 spans 13 amino acids. This CDR3 is CASSPSPGQKQYF. The whole variable domain, filled in from reference TRBV19 and TRBJ2-7, reads DGGITQSPKYLFRKEGQNVTLSCEQNLNHDAMYWYRQDPGQGLRLIYYSQIVNDFQKGDIAEGYSVSREKKESFPLTVTSAQKNPTAFYLCASSPSPGQKQYFGPGTRLTVT.

The chain joins TRBV7-3 to TRBJ2-2; without DNA, the TCRdb call of TRBD2 cannot be checked. The CDR3 has 18 residues. The germline V gene has CDR1 SGHTA and CDR2 FQGTGA. CDR3 loop: CASSLIHLPTSNTGELFF.

The chain uses TRBV18 and TRBJ2-7; with no DNA, the TCRdb D assignment of TRBD1 cannot be verified. CDR3 size: 16 residues. Germline CDR1 is KGHSH and CDR2 is LQKENI. CDR3 sequence: CASSPGLGPVAYEQYF.

V is TRBV27 and J is TRBJ2-7; TCRdb's D gene call, TRBD2, goes unchecked for lack of DNA. The CDR3 spans 13 residues. Germline CDR1 is MNHEY and CDR2 is SMNVEV (reference sequence). CDR3 sequence reads: CASSFSVGHEQYF.

CDR3 protein: CASKLGNTGELFF. The chain carries TRBV6-6 and TRBJ2-2. Germline lookup yields CDR1 MNHNY and CDR2 SVGAGI (reference sequence). The CDR3 length is 13 residues.

The J gene is TRBJ1-1, the V gene TRBV11-3; the TCRdb D gene call, TRBD1, has no DNA to confirm it. Germline V gives CDR1 SGHNT, CDR2 YENEEA. This CDR3 spans 13 amino acids. CDR3 loop: CASSPRTGTEAFF.

The V and J genes are TRBV7-6 and TRBJ2-6; checking the TCRdb D call of TRBD2 is not possible without DNA. Germline V gene lookup returns CDR1 SGHVS and CDR2 FNYEAQ. The CDR3 is made up of 20 amino acids. The CDR3 loop reads CASSPYRGSFTSSGANVLTF. Full variable domain (rest looked up from reference TRBV7-6 and TRBJ2-6): GAGVSQSPRYKVTKRGQDVALRCDPISGHVSLYWYRQALGQGPEFLTYFNYEAQQDKSGLPNDRFSAERPEGSISTLTIQRTEQRDSAMYRCASSPYRGSFTSSGANVLTFGAGSRLTVL.

The V call is TRBV20-1, the J call TRBJ2-1; the TRBD1 assignment by TCRdb is unverifiable without DNA. There are 15 residues in the CDR3. Germline V gene sequence: CDR1 DFQATT, CDR2 SNEGSKA (reference sequence). CDR3 loop: CSARDVRQGINEQFF.

The chain recombines TRBV29-1 with TRBJ1-3. The germline gives CDR1 SQVTM, CDR2 ANQGSEA. This CDR3 region has 13 residues. CDR3 protein: CSVEGDSGNTIYF.

The V call is TRBV10-1, the J call TRBJ2-3; TCRdb lists TRBD1, though no DNA is available to test this call. Germline V gene data show CDR1 as WNHNN and CDR2 as SYGVQD (reference sequence). The CDR3 length is 13 residues. CDR3 amino acids: CASSELGPDTQYF.

The chain recombines TRBV28 with TRBJ1-1; checking the TCRdb D call of TRBD1 is not possible without DNA. Germline assignment: CDR1 MDHEN and CDR2 SYDVKM. The CDR3 length is 15 residues. The CDR3: CASSASGTGLTEAFF.

The chain links TRBV6-6 to TRBJ2-7; the TCRdb call, TRBD2, lacks DNA for checking. This CDR3 is built from 15 residues. Germline CDR1 and CDR2: MNHNY and SVGAGI (reference sequence). The CDR3: CASSFRRADIYEQYF.

The chain employs TRBV7-2 and TRBJ2-5; with no DNA, the TCRdb D assignment of TRBD2 cannot be verified. The CDR3 spans 16 residues. Germline V gives CDR1 SGHTA, CDR2 FQGNSA. The CDR3 here is CASSLPGLAGKENQYF.

The chain links TRBV28 to TRBJ2-7; absent DNA, TCRdb's TRBD2 call cannot be checked. The CDR3 sequence is 15 residues long. Germline V lookup: CDR1 MDHEN, CDR2 SYDVKM. This CDR3 is CASSFRGGRSYEQYF.

The chain has TRBV27 and TRBJ2-1; TCRdb outputs TRBD2, but without DNA this stays unchecked. There are 17 residues in the CDR3. From germline, CDR1 is MNHEY and CDR2 SMNVEV (reference sequence). The CDR3 protein is CASSLMSRLAGVNEQFF.

The chain has TRBV5-1 and TRBJ1-1; lacking DNA, the TRBD1 call made by TCRdb goes unchecked. CDR1 and CDR2 (germline): SGHRS, YFSETQ. The CDR3 is 15 amino acids. CDR3 loop: CASRESRGTNTEAFF.

This chain joins TRBV7-9 and TRBJ2-3; TCRdb proposes TRBD2, but this gene call is untestable without DNA. Germline CDR1 is SEHNR and CDR2 is FQNEAQ (reference sequence). The CDR3 covers 16 residues. The CDR3 sequence: CASSLGSTSGTDTQYF.